This T cell receptor beta chain was retrieved from a study of T-cell reconstitution after alpha-beta-depleted transplantation in children. A word on this clonotype: No antigen is known for it.

Findings of the study overall: About two months after transplant, alpha-beta T cells reportedly came from several hundred expanded graft clones.

Unique molecular identifiers tagged the TCRbeta library. Each CDR3 protein is one row after TCRdb ran MiXCR on the PCR reads. The table has about 590,000 distinct CDR3 sequences, under 15% seen once. The receptor comes from a male patient younger than 18 who had a stem cell transplant for acute myeloid leukemia, so the T cells may come from the graft donor. The specimen was PBMCs, mostly from graft donor cells, collected 360 days after TCRalphabeta/CD19-depleted stem cell transplant.

Written as DNA, the CDR3 is TGTGCTAGTGACTCCGGGACTAGTGAAGAGACCCAGTACTTC. Translated, it gives CASDSGTSEETQYF. The chain combines TRBV12-5 with TRBJ2-5; 8 positions agree with TRBD2. Unmatched junction bases numbered 7, after V lost 7 bases and J lost 3 bases. This CDR3 has 14 amino acids. The germline gives CDR1 LGHNT, CDR2 FRNRAP.